This TCR beta chain was found in a study of T cells of healthy individuals. This clonotype was observed at least ten times. TCRdb analysed the 5' RACE reads with MiXCR anew, one entry per CDR3 protein. The data show around 63,000 distinct CDR3 sequences, 15% to 20% seen once. This clonotype was sampled from a human donor in good health.

The CDR3 spells CSATGTVNQPQHF. Written as DNA, the CDR3 is TGCAGTGCCACCGGGACAGTCAATCAGCCCCAGCATTTT. The chain couples TRBV20-1 to TRBJ1-5, with 7 bases fitting TRBD1. V lost 6 bases to trimming and J lost 3 bases; unmatched junction nucleotides: 5. The CDR3 sequence is 13 residues long. The germline CDR1 and CDR2 sequences are DFQATT and SNEGSKA (reference sequence).